These T cell receptor beta chains were read from a single sample in a study of blood T cell repertoires in COVID-19. Assay: immunoSEQ multiplex PCR; the TCRdb copy retains only in-frame clones and omits some. The table includes just over 95,000 clones, 90% detected once. Sequencing input: peripheral blood. These receptors were taken from a man aged 55 to 69 with acute or convalescent COVID-19. The CDR3 runs from the conserved cysteine through the conserved F or W. The order of the fields is CDR3 protein, CDR3 DNA, D gene, clone size, J gene, V gene. The D gene is left open where the match is weak. Clone size appears in some rows only: once, few, many, or a class for an expanded clone.

CDR3: CASSPQGPDNSPLHF
DNA: TGTGCCAGCAGCCCACAGGGGCCGGATAATTCACCCCTCCACTTT
D: TRBD1
size: NA
J: TRBJ1-6
V: TRBV2

CDR3: CASSEVQGAGQPQHF
DNA: TGTGCCAGCAGTGAAGTTCAGGGGGCAGGACAGCCCCAGCATTTT
D: TRBD1
size: NA
J: TRBJ1-5
V: TRBV6-1

CDR3: CSVDGQRGDNEQFF
DNA: TGCAGCGTTGATGGCCAGCGGGGGGACAATGAGCAGTTCTTC
D: TRBD2
size: NA
J: TRBJ2-1
V: TRBV29-1

CDR3: CASSRTGNRGTEAFF
DNA: TGTGCCAGCAGCCGGACAGGGAATAGGGGCACTGAAGCTTTCTTT
D: TRBD1
size: NA
J: TRBJ1-1
V: TRBV2

CDR3: CASSPRTGEAYGYTF
DNA: TGTGCCAGCAGCCCCCGGACAGGGGAGGCCTATGGCTACACCTTC
D: TRBD1
size: NA
J: TRBJ1-2
V: TRBV7-6

CDR3: CASSSPGQGPVEAFF
DNA: TGTGCCAGCAGTTCCCCGGGACAGGGACCCGTCGAAGCTTTCTTT
D: TRBD1
size: NA
J: TRBJ1-1
V: TRBV28

CDR3: CASSLGAETQYF
DNA: TGTGCCAGCAGCTTAGGGGCGGAGACCCAGTACTTC
D: NA
size: NA
J: TRBJ2-5
V: TRBV7-2

CDR3: CASRREGSNQPQHF
DNA: TGTGCCAGCAGGAGGGAGGGTAGCAATCAGCCCCAGCATTTT
D: NA
size: NA
J: TRBJ1-5
V: TRBV27

CDR3: CASSEDRGIGNQPQHF
DNA: TGTGCCAGTAGTGAGGACAGGGGGATAGGCAATCAGCCCCAGCATTTT
D: TRBD1
size: NA
J: TRBJ1-5
V: TRBV19

CDR3: CASSASGYANYGYTF
DNA: TGTGCCAGCAGCGCTTCAGGTTACGCTAACTATGGCTACACCTTC
D: NA
size: NA
J: TRBJ1-2
V: TRBV9

CDR3: CASSEGGQVPQHF
DNA: TGTGCCAGCAGTGAAGGGGGGCAGGTGCCCCAGCATTTT
D: NA
size: once
J: TRBJ1-5
V: TRBV6-1

CDR3: CASQWAGNQPQHF
DNA: TGTGCCAGTCAGTGGGCGGGGAATCAGCCCCAGCATTTT
D: NA
size: NA
J: TRBJ1-5
V: TRBV19

CDR3: CASSLARGGNEKLFF
DNA: TGTGCCAGCAGCTTAGCCCGGGGAGGTAATGAAAAACTGTTTTTT
D: NA
size: NA
J: TRBJ1-4
V: TRBV7-6

CDR3: CASSDRVWGTEAFF
DNA: TGTGCCAGCAGCGACAGGGTTTGGGGGACTGAAGCTTTCTTT
D: TRBD1
size: NA
J: TRBJ1-1
V: TRBV14

CDR3: CASSGQGITEAFF
DNA: TGTGCCAGCAGTGGACAGGGGATTACTGAAGCTTTCTTT
D: TRBD1
size: NA
J: TRBJ1-1
V: TRBV25-1

CDR3: CASSQDGTVTDTQYF
DNA: TGCGCCAGCAGCCAAGATGGGACAGTCACAGATACGCAGTATTTT
D: TRBD1
size: NA
J: TRBJ2-3
V: TRBV4-1

CDR3: CASSFHRGTTNEKLFF
DNA: TGTGCCAGCAGTTTCCACAGGGGCACAACTAATGAAAAACTGTTTTTT
D: TRBD1
size: NA
J: TRBJ1-4
V: TRBV7-9

CDR3: CASTGGGTDTQYF
DNA: TGCGCCAGCACCGGGGGTGGCACAGATACGCAGTATTTT
D: NA
size: NA
J: TRBJ2-3
V: TRBV5-1

CDR3: CASSEAGTGAAQYF
DNA: TGTGCCAGCAGTGAAGCGGGGACAGGGGCGGCGCAGTACTTC
D: TRBD1
size: NA
J: TRBJ2-7
V: TRBV6-1

CDR3: CASSRLSEDYGYTF
DNA: TGTGCCAGCTCTCGCCTCTCGGAGGACTATGGCTACACCTTC
D: NA
size: NA
J: TRBJ1-2
V: TRBV18

CDR3: CASTRDRYNEQFF
DNA: TGTGCCAGCACCAGAGACAGATACAATGAGCAGTTCTTC
D: NA
size: NA
J: TRBJ2-1
V: TRBV12-3/TRBV12-4

CDR3: CASSFPGRGTEAFF
DNA: TGTGCCAGCAGCTTTCCGGGTAGGGGCACTGAAGCTTTCTTT
D: NA
size: NA
J: TRBJ1-1
V: TRBV5-6

CDR3: CASTSRGYTEAFF
DNA: TGTGCCAGCACCTCCAGGGGGTACACTGAAGCTTTCTTT
D: TRBD1
size: NA
J: TRBJ1-1
V: TRBV7-6

CDR3: CASSSGQGSGNQPQHF
DNA: TGTGCCAGCAGTTCAGGACAGGGCTCGGGCAATCAGCCCCAGCATTTT
D: TRBD1
size: NA
J: TRBJ1-5
V: TRBV6-6

CDR3: CASSLGTLQETQYF
DNA: TGTGCCAGCAGCCTCGGGACTCTTCAAGAGACCCAGTACTTC
D: NA
size: once
J: TRBJ2-5
V: TRBV5-4

CDR3: CAWSVKGAVGELFF
DNA: TGTGCCTGGAGTGTAAAGGGGGCGGTCGGGGAGCTGTTTTTT
D: TRBD1
size: NA
J: TRBJ2-2
V: TRBV30

CDR3: CASSRGQTATNEKLFF
DNA: TGTGCCAGCAGCCGAGGACAAACTGCAACTAATGAAAAACTGTTTTTT
D: NA
size: NA
J: TRBJ1-4
V: TRBV3-1/TRBV3-2

CDR3: CASSDTDQPQHF
DNA: TGTGCCAGCAGCGATACGGATCAGCCCCAGCATTTT
D: NA
size: NA
J: TRBJ1-5
V: TRBV12-3/TRBV12-4

CDR3: CASSALQVLNTEAFF
DNA: TGCGCCAGCAGCGCGTTACAGGTTCTGAACACTGAAGCTTTCTTT
D: NA
size: once
J: TRBJ1-1
V: TRBV5-1

CDR3: CASRRTGGWGYTF
DNA: TGTGCCAGCAGACGGACAGGTGGATGGGGCTACACCTTC
D: TRBD1
size: once
J: TRBJ1-2
V: TRBV6-5

CDR3: CASSFSWTDNLEKLFF
DNA: TGTGCCAGCAGTTTTAGTTGGACAGACAATTTAGAAAAACTGTTTTTT
D: NA
size: NA
J: TRBJ1-4
V: TRBV6-5

CDR3: CASRGSHSYNEQFF
DNA: TGTGCCAGTAGAGGGAGCCACTCCTACAATGAGCAGTTCTTC
D: NA
size: NA
J: TRBJ2-1
V: TRBV19

CDR3: CARTQGSSTEAFF
DNA: TGTGCCCGGACGCAGGGGTCGAGCACTGAAGCTTTCTTT
D: NA
size: NA
J: TRBJ1-1
V: TRBV30

CDR3: CASSSRQGRGDLTDTQYF
DNA: TGTGCCAGTAGTTCACGACAAGGGAGGGGAGACCTCACAGATACGCAGTATTTT
D: TRBD2
size: once
J: TRBJ2-3
V: TRBV19

CDR3: CASSPRTESYNEQFF
DNA: TGTGCCAGCAGCCCGCGGACAGAGTCCTACAATGAGCAGTTCTTC
D: NA
size: NA
J: TRBJ2-1
V: TRBV7-8

CDR3: CASSEGQPLSEYF
DNA: TGTGCCAGCAGCGAAGGACAGCCGCTCTCCGAGTATTTT
D: NA
size: NA
J: TRBJ2-3
V: TRBV7-2

CDR3: CASSPRDSHYGYTF
DNA: TGTGCCAGCTCACCACGCGACTCACACTATGGCTACACCTTC
D: NA
size: once
J: TRBJ1-2
V: TRBV18

CDR3: CSVDPGTDTQYF
DNA: TGCAGCGTTGATCCTGGCACAGATACGCAGTATTTT
D: NA
size: NA
J: TRBJ2-3
V: TRBV29-1

CDR3: CASSPRGRKDNEQFF
DNA: TGTGCCAGCTCACCACGAGGGCGGAAGGACAATGAGCAGTTCTTC
D: NA
size: NA
J: TRBJ2-1
V: TRBV18

CDR3: CASSIEGQRRNQPQHF
DNA: TGTGCCAGTAGTATAGAGGGACAGCGACGCAATCAGCCCCAGCATTTT
D: TRBD1
size: few
J: TRBJ1-5
V: TRBV19

CDR3: CASSYREGSSYEQYF
DNA: TGTGCCAGCAGTTACCGTGAGGGCAGCTCCTACGAGCAGTACTTC
D: NA
size: NA
J: TRBJ2-7
V: TRBV6-2/TRBV6-3

CDR3: CASRLAMSSGNTIYF
DNA: TGTGCAAGTCGCTTAGCAATGAGCTCTGGAAACACCATATATTTT
D: NA
size: NA
J: TRBJ1-3
V: TRBV12-2

CDR3: CAWSVGTGVYTEAFF
DNA: TGTGCCTGGAGTGTTGGGACAGGGGTGTACACTGAAGCTTTCTTT
D: TRBD1
size: NA
J: TRBJ1-1
V: TRBV30

CDR3: CASSSLNPPGQGAGDTQYF
DNA: TGTGCCAGCAGTTCATTGAACCCTCCGGGACAGGGGGCAGGGGATACGCAGTATTTT
D: TRBD1
size: NA
J: TRBJ2-3
V: TRBV6-2/TRBV6-3

CDR3: CASSAKTGNTEAFF
DNA: TGTGCCAGCAGCGCCAAGACAGGGAACACTGAAGCTTTCTTT
D: NA
size: NA
J: TRBJ1-1
V: TRBV7-9

CDR3: CASSSRQGALQPQHF
DNA: TGTGCCAGCAGCTCCAGACAGGGGGCGCTACAGCCCCAGCATTTT
D: TRBD1
size: NA
J: TRBJ1-5
V: TRBV7-2